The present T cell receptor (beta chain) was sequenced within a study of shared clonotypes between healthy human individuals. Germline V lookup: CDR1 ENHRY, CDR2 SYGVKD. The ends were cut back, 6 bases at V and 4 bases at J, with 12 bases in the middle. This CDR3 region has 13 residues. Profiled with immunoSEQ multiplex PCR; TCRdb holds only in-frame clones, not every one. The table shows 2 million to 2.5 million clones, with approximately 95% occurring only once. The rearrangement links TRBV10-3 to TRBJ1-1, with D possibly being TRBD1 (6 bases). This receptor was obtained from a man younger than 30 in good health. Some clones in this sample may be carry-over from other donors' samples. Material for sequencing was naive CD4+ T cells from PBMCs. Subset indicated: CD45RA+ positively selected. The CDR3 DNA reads TGTGCCATCAGGACGGAGGGGGGCACTGAAGCTTTCTTT. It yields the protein CAIRTEGGTEAFF.